The rows below give T cell receptor beta chains drawn from one sample of a study of somatic reversion in DOCK8 deficiency. MiXCR, applied by TCRdb to the multiplex PCR reads, yields one record per CDR3 protein. There are 2,700 or so distinct CDR3 sequences in the sample; approximately 24% occur only once, and over 7.5% lies in the top ten. Material: peripheral blood. These receptors originate from a human donor in good health. Each CDR3 is given with its conserved first and last residue. D genes are given only for firm matches. Part of the rows lack a size; the others show once, few, many or a class for expanded clones.

D gene	clone size	V gene	J gene	CDR3 protein	CDR3 DNA
.	few	TRBV7-2	TRBJ2-2	CASTSTGELFF	TGTGCCAGCACTAGCACCGGGGAGCTGTTTTTT
TRBD1	medium-sized	TRBV4-1	TRBJ1-1	CASSTRTGANTEAFF	TGCGCCAGCAGCACCAGGACAGGAGCGAACACTGAAGCTTTCTTT
.	.	TRBV6-5	TRBJ1-1	CASTLRDGQGRSEAFF	TGTGCCAGCACTCTACGGGATGGTCAGGGGAGATCTGAAGCTTTCTTT
TRBD1	medium-sized	TRBV5-6	TRBJ2-7	CASSVGQGPYEQYF	TGTGCCAGCAGCGTAGGACAGGGTCCCTACGAGCAGTACTTC
TRBD2	few	TRBV30	TRBJ2-7	CARSSGRADEQYF	TGTGCCCGGAGCAGCGGGAGGGCCGACGAGCAGTACTTC
.	medium-sized	TRBV7-9	TRBJ1-4	CASSLAVRNNEKLFF	TGTGCCAGCAGCCTCGCGGTCAGGAATAATGAAAAACTGTTTTTT
TRBD1	medium-sized	TRBV7-9	TRBJ1-4	CASSYRGYNEKLFF	TGTGCCAGCAGCTACAGGGGTTATAATGAAAAACTGTTTTTT
.	medium-sized	TRBV15	TRBJ1-1	CATSPQEGTEAFF	TGTGCCACCAGCCCCCAAGAGGGTACTGAAGCTTTCTTT
TRBD1	.	TRBV4-2	TRBJ1-4	CASSDRGGSATNEKLFF	TGTGCCAGCAGCGACAGGGGGGGGAGTGCAACTAATGAAAAACTGTTTTTT
TRBD1	few	TRBV4-1	TRBJ2-7	CASSQDAGQGYEQYF	TGCGCCAGCAGCCAAGATGCTGGACAGGGGTACGAGCAGTACTTC
.	.	TRBV3-2	TRBJ1-2	CASSAPGQGSSNYGYTF	TGTGCCAGCAGCGCCCCGGGACAGGGGAGTTCTAACTATGGCTACACCTTC
.	medium-sized	TRBV7-8	TRBJ1-5	CASSLVQGNQPQHF	TGTGCCAGCAGCTTAGTACAGGGAAACCAGCCCCAGCATTTT
TRBD1	medium-sized	TRBV7-2	TRBJ1-1	CASSLPSGGTEAFF	TGTGCCAGCAGCTTACCCTCAGGGGGCACTGAAGCTTTCTTT
.	medium-sized	TRBV12-3/TRBV12-4	TRBJ1-2	CASSSLGRQASYGYTF	TGTGCCAGCAGTTCCCTGGGGAGACAAGCCTCCTATGGCTACACCTTC
.	medium-sized	TRBV5-4	TRBJ1-1	CASSFGNTEAFF	TGTGCCAGCAGCTTCGGGAACACTGAAGCTTTCTTT